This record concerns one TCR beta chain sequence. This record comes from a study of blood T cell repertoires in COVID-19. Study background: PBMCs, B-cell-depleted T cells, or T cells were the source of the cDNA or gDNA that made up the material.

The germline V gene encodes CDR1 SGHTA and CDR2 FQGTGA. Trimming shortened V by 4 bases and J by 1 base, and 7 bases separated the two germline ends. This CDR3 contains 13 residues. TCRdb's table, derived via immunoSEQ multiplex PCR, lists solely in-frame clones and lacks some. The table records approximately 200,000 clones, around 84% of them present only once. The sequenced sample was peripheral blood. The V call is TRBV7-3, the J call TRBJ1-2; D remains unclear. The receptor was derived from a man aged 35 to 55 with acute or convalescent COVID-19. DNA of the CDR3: TGTGCCAGCAGCTCCGAGGGTAACTATGGCTACACCTTC. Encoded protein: CASSSEGNYGYTF.